This T cell receptor (beta chain) emerged from a study of T cells in Graves' hyperthyroidism and ophthalmopathy. For this clonotype: A read error is possible here, since a much larger clone lies one base away.

RNA transcripts were the template for amplifying TCR beta CDR3 regions. The primer set for the first-round RT-PCR of the TCR CDR3 was HTBI. MiXCR was run by TCRdb on the multiplex PCR reads, yielding one entry per CDR3 protein. The sample includes about 480,000 distinct CDR3 sequences, roughly 14% of them seen just once. Germline V lookup: CDR1 MNHNS, CDR2 SASEGT. CDR3 length: 13 amino acids. V was shortened by 7 bases and J by 10 bases, with 17 bases between the two germline ends. The study excluded patients with uncontrolled infection, other autoimmune disease, pregnancy or lactation. This chain links TRBV6-1 with TRBJ2-1; no definite D call. The source of this sequence is a woman under 30 with Graves' hyperthyroidism. The sequencing input was blood. The CDR3 DNA reads as TGTGCCAGCAAGGTGGGTGCCTGGTACGAGCAGTTCTTC. This codes for CASKVGAWYEQFF.